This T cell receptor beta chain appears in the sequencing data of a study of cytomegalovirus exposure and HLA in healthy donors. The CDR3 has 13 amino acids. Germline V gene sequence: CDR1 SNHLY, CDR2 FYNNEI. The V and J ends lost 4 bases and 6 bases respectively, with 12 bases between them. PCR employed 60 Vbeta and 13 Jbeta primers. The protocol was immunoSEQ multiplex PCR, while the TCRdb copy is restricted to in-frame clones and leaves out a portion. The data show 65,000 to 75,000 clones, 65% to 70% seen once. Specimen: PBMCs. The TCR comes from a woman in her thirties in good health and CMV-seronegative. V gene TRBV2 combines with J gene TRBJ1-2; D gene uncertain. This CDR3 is CASSVSTSDGYTF. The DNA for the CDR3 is TGTGCCAGCAGTGTTAGCACTTCCGATGGCTACACCTTC.